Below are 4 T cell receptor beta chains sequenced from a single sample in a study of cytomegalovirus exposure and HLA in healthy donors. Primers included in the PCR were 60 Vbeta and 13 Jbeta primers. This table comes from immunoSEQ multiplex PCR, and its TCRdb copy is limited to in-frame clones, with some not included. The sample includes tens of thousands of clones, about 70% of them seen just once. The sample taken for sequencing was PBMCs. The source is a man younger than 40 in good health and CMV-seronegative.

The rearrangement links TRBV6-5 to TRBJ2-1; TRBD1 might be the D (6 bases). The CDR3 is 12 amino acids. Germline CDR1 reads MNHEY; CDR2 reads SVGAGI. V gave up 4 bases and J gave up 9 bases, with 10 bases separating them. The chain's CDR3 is CASSSRGSEQFF. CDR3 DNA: TGTGCCAGCAGTTCCAGGGGAAGTGAGCAGTTCTTC.

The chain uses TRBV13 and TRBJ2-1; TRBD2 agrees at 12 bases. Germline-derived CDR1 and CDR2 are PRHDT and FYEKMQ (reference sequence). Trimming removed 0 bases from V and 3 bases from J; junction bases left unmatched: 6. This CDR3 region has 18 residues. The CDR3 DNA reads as TGTGCCAGCAGCTTAGGGTTGTCTAGCGGGGGGGTCTACAATGAGCAGTTCTTC. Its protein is CASSLGLSSGGVYNEQFF.

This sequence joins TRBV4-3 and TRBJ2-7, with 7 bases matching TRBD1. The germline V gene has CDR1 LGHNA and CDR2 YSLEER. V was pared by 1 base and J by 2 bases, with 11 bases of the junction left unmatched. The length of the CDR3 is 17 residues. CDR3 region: CASSQATTGTVAYEQYF. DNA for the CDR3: TGCGCCAGCAGCCAAGCGACTACCGGGACAGTGGCCTACGAGCAGTACTTC.

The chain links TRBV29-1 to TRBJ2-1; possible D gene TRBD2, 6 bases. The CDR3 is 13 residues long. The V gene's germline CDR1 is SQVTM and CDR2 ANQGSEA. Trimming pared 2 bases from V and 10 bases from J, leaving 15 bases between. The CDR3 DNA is TGCAGCGTTGAACCCCCCGGGGGTGAGGAGCAGTTCTTC. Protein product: CSVEPPGGEEQFF.